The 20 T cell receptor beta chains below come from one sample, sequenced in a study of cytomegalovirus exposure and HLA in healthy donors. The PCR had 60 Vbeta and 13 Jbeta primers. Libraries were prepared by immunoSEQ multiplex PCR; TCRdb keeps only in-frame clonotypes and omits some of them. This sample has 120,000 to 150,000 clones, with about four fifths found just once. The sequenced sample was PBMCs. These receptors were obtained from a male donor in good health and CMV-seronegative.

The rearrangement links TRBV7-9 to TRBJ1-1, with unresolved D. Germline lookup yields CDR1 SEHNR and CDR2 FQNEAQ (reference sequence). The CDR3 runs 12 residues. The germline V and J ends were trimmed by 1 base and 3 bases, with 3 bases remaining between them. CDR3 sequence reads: CASSLVDTEAFF. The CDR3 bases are TGTGCCAGCAGCTTAGTCGACACTGAAGCTTTCTTT.

Here the CDR3 reads CASSNAGGSSYNEQFF. Here the CDR3 DNA reads TGTGCCAGCAGCAACGCTGGGGGGAGCTCCTACAATGAGCAGTTCTTC. The chain has TRBV11-1 and TRBJ2-1, with a tentative D call TRBD2 (6 bases). Trimming cost V 5 bases and J 0 bases, with 14 bases left between them. Germline V lookup: CDR1 SGHAT, CDR2 FQDESV (reference sequence). The CDR3 covers 16 residues.

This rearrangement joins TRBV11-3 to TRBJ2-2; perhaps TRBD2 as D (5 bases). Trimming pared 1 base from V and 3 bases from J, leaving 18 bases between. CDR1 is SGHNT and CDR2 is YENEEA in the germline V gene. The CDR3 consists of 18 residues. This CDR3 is CASSLGERQPEDTGELFF. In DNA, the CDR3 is TGTGCCAGCAGCTTAGGAGAGCGGCAACCCGAGGACACCGGGGAGCTGTTTTTT.

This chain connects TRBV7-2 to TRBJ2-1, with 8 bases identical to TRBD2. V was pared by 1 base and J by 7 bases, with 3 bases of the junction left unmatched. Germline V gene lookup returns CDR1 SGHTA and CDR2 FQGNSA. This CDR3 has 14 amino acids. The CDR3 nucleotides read TGTGCCAGCAGCTTAGGGGGACTAGGGAATGAGCAGTTCTTC. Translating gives CASSLGGLGNEQFF.

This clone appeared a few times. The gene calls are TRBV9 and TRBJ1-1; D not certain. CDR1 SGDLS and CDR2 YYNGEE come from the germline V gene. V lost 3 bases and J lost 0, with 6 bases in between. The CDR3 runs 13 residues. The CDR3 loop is CASSAQMNTEAFF. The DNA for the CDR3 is TGTGCCAGCAGCGCACAAATGAACACTGAAGCTTTCTTT.

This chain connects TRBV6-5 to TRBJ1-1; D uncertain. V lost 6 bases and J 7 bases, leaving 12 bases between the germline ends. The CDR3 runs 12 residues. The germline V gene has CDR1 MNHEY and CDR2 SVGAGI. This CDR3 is CASRPDLGEAFF. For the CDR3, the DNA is TGTGCCAGCAGGCCAGATCTAGGTGAAGCTTTCTTT.

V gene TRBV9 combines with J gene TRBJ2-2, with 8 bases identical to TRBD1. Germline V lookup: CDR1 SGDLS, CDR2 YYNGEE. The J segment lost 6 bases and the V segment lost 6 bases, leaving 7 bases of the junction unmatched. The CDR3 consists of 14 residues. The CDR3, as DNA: TGTGCCAGCACCTCTGTACAGGGGGCCGGGGAGCTGTTTTTT. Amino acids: CASTSVQGAGELFF.

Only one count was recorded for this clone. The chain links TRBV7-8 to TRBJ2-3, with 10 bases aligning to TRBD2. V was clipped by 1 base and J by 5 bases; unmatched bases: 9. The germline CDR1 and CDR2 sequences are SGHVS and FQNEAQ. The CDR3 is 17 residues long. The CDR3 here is CASSLESGRASLDTQYF. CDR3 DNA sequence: TGTGCCAGCAGCTTAGAGAGCGGGAGGGCCTCGTTAGATACGCAGTATTTT.

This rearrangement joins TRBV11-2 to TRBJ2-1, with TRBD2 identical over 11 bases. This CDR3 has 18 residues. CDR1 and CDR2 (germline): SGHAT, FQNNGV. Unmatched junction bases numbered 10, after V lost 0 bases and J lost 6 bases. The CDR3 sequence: CASSLDRLAGGNINEQFF. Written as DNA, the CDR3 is TGTGCCAGCAGCTTAGATCGGCTAGCGGGAGGTAATATCAATGAGCAGTTCTTC.

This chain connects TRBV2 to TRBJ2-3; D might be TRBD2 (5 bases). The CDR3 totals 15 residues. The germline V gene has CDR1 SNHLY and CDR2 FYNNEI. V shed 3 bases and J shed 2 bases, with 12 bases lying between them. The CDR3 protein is CASSDQVEVTDTQYF. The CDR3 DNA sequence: TGTGCCAGCAGTGATCAGGTGGAGGTCACAGATACGCAGTATTTT.

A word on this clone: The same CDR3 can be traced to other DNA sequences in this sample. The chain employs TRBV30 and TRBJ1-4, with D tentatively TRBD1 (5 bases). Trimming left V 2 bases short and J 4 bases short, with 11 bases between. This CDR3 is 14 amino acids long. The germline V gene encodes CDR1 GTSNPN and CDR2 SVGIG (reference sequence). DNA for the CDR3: TGTGCCTGGAGTCCTGGGAGGGGTAATGAAAAACTGTTTTTT. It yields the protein CAWSPGRGNEKLFF.

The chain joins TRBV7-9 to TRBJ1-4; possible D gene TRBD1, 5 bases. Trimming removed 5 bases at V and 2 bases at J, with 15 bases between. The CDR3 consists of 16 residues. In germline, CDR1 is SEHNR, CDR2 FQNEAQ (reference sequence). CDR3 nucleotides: TGTGCCAGCAGCGCGGAGGTGGGGGGGACTAATGAAAAACTGTTTTTT. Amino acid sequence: CASSAEVGGTNEKLFF. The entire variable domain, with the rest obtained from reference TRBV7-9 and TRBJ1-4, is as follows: DTGVSQNPRHKITKRGQNVTFRCDPISEHNRLYWYRQTLGQGPEFLTYFQNEAQLEKSRLLSDRFSAERPKGSFSTLEIQRTEQGDSAMYLCASSAEVGGTNEKLFFGSGTQLSVL.

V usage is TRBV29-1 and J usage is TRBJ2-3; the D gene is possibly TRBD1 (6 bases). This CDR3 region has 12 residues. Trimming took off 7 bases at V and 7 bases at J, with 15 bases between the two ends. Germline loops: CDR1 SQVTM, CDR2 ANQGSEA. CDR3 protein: CSASKQGNTQYF. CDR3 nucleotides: TGCAGCGCTAGCAAACAGGGTAATACGCAGTATTTT.

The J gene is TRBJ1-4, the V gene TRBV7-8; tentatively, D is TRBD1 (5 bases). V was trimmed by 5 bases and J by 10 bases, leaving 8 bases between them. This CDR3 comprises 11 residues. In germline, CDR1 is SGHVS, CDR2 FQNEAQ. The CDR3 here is CASSAGGKLFF. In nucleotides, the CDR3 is TGTGCCAGCAGCGCCGGGGGAAAACTGTTTTTT.

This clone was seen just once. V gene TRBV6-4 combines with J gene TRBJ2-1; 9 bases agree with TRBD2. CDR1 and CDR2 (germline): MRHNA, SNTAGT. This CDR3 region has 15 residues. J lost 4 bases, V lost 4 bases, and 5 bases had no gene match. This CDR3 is CASSVTSGGYNEQFF. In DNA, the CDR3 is TGTGCCAGCAGTGTGACTAGCGGAGGTTACAATGAGCAGTTCTTC.

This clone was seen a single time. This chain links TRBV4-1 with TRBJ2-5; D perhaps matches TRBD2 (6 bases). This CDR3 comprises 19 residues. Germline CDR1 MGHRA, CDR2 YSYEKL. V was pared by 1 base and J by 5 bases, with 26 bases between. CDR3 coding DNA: TGCGCCAGCAGCCAAGTGGCAAGTACCCTCGGGACTGGATGGGAGACCCAGTACTTC. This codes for CASSQVASTLGTGWETQYF.

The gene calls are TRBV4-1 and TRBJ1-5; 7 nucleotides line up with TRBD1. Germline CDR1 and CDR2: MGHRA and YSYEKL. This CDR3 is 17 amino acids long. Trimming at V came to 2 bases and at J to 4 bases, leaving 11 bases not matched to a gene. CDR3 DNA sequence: TGCGCCAGCAGCCAAATAGACAGGGTGGTGAGGAATCAGCCCCAGCATTTT. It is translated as CASSQIDRVVRNQPQHF.

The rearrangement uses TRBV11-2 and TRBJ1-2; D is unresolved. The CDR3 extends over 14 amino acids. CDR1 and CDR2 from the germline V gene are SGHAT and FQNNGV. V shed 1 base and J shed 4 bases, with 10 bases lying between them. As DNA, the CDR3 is TGTGCCAGCAGCTTAGGGACTCTCCGCTATGGCTACACCTTC. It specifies CASSLGTLRYGYTF.

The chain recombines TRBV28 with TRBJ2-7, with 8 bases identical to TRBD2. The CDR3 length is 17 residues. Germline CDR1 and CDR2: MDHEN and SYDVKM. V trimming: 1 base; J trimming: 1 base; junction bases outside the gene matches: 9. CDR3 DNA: TGTGCCAGCAGTTTATCTTGGCGGGAGGTCCGATCCTACGAGCAGTACTTC. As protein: CASSLSWREVRSYEQYF. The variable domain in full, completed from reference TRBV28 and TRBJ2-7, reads DVKVTQSSRYLVKRTGEKVFLECVQDMDHENMFWYRQDPGLGLRLIYFSYDVKMKEKGDIPEGYSVSREKKERFSLILESASTNQTSMYLCASSLSWREVRSYEQYFGPGTRLTVT.

The CDR3 reads CASSYQGVNTEAFF. CDR3 nucleotide sequence: TGTGCCAGCAGCTACCAGGGGGTGAACACTGAAGCTTTCTTT. The J gene is TRBJ1-1, the V gene TRBV7-2, with 7 bases that match TRBD1. Germline-derived CDR1 and CDR2 are SGHTA and FQGNSA. The CDR3 extends over 14 amino acids. The J segment lost 0 bases and the V segment lost 4 bases, leaving 2 bases of the junction unmatched. The complete variable domain, with remaining parts taken from reference TRBV7-2 and TRBJ1-1, reads GAGVSQSPSNKVTEKGKDVELRCDPISGHTALYWYRQSLGQGLEFLIYFQGNSAPDKSGLPSDRFSAERTGGSVSTLTIQRTQQEDSAVYLCASSYQGVNTEAFFGQGTRLTVV.